Presented here are 5 T cell receptor beta chains from one specimen sequenced in a study of shared clonotypes between healthy human individuals. TCRdb's copy holds only in-frame clones and misses some; the assay was immunoSEQ multiplex PCR. The table shows a few hundred thousand clones, with approximately 65% occurring only once. The sequenced sample consisted of memory CD4+ T cells sorted from blood. Subset noted: CD45RA-negative fraction. Source of these receptors: a man younger than 40 in good health.

V is TRBV28 and J is TRBJ1-1, with D hard to call. V was clipped by 8 bases and J by 8 bases, with 21 bases between them. Germline V lookup: CDR1 MDHEN, CDR2 SYDVKM. This CDR3 has 14 residues. In nucleotides, the CDR3 is TGTGCCAGCGCCGTTATGCCTCACAGAGGCGAAGCTTTCTTT. It translates to CASAVMPHRGEAFF.

The chain links TRBV19 to TRBJ2-1; the D is unclear. Germline CDR1 LNHDA, CDR2 SQIVND (reference sequence). The V end lost 2 bases, the J end lost 8 bases, and 25 bases lay between the germline ends. This CDR3 has 18 residues. CDR3 DNA sequence: TGTGCCAGTAGTATAAAAGGTAGGAGCGTCACCCCTTGGGATGAGCAGTTCTTC. Translating gives CASSIKGRSVTPWDEQFF.

The chain is built from TRBV5-5 and TRBJ2-6; D unclear. The CDR3 is 14 residues long. The germline V and J ends were trimmed by 2 bases and 1 base, with 4 bases remaining between them. Germline V CDR1 and CDR2: SGHKS, YYEKEE (reference sequence). Here the CDR3 DNA reads TGTGCCAGCAGCTTAGGGTCTGGGGCCAACGTCCTGACTTTC. This translates into CASSLGSGANVLTF.

This rearrangement joins TRBV19 to TRBJ1-2; D not certain. The CDR3 has 12 amino acids. CDR1 is LNHDA and CDR2 is SQIVND in the germline V gene (reference sequence). V lost 3 bases and J 13 bases, leaving 15 bases between the germline ends. CDR3 loop: CASSMSVTGSTF. CDR3 in DNA: TGTGCCAGTAGTATGTCGGTCACTGGGAGCACCTTC.

This rearrangement joins TRBV7-2 to TRBJ2-2; 10 bases are a match to TRBD2. The CDR3 contains 15 residues. The V and J ends lost 5 bases and 9 bases, in that order; junction bases with no gene match: 9. Germline assignment: CDR1 SGHTA and CDR2 FQGNSA. CDR3 protein: CASSPGTSEPWELFF. DNA of the CDR3: TGTGCCAGCAGCCCCGGGACTAGCGAGCCTTGGGAGCTGTTTTTT.